This paragraph reports one T cell receptor beta chain. CDR1 and CDR2 from the germline V gene are KGHSH and LQKENI. Trimming removed 4 bases from V and 3 bases from J, with 24 bases in between. The CDR3 extends over 18 amino acids. The record originates from a study of blood T cell repertoires in COVID-19. Generated by immunoSEQ multiplex PCR, the TCRdb table keeps only in-frame clones and is missing some. Here the sample spans some 110,000 clones, 71% being singletons. The chain uses TRBV18 and TRBJ1-1, with D possibly TRBD1 on 6 matching bases. The TCR was taken from a human donor with acute or convalescent COVID-19. The donor label of this sample is uncertain. The sample comprised peripheral blood. CDR3 region: CASSRLRTAQGGDTEAFF. As DNA, the CDR3 is TGTGCCAGCTCACGTCTGAGGACAGCTCAGGGAGGGGACACTGAAGCTTTCTTT.